This T cell receptor beta chain was recovered during a study of T cells in localized non-small cell lung cancer. Study outcomes and limitations: Adjacent lung tissue had a median 57 of the top 100 clones found in the tumor.

Clones were read by immunoSEQ multiplex PCR, and TCRdb kept only the in-frame ones, dropping some. The sample contains around 21,000 clones, roughly nine tenths of which appear only once. In germline, CDR1 is MNHEY, CDR2 SMNVEV (reference sequence). The CDR3 runs 13 residues. V shed 8 bases and J 3 bases; nucleotides not matched to a gene: 4. Concerning this clone itself: Its antigen remains unknown.

The starting material was peripheral blood, obtained before any cancer treatment. The source of this sequence is a male donor aged 60 or over with stage I lung adenocarcinoma. This rearrangement joins TRBV27 to TRBJ2-7; TRBD1 matches at 10 bases. In nucleotides, the CDR3 is TGTGCCAGCGGGACAGGGGCAGACTACGAGCAGTACTTC. Protein sequence: CASGTGADYEQYF.